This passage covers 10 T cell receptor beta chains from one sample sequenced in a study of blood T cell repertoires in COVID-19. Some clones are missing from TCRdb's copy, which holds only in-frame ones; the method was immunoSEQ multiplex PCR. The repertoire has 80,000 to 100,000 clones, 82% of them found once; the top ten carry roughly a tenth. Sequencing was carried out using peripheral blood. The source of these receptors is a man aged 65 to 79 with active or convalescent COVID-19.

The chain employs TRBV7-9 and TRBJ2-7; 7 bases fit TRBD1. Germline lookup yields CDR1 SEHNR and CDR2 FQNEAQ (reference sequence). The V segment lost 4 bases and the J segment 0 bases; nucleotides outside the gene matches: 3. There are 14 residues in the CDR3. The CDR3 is CASSWGQSSYEQYF. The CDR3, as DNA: TGTGCCAGCAGCTGGGGACAGAGCTCCTACGAGCAGTACTTC.

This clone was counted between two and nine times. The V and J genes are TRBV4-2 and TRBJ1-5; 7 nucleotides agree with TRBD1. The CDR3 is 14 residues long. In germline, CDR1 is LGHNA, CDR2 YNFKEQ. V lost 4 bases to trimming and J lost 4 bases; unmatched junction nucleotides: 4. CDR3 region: CASSPDRLNQPQHF. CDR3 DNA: TGTGCCAGCAGCCCGGACAGGTTAAATCAGCCCCAGCATTTT.

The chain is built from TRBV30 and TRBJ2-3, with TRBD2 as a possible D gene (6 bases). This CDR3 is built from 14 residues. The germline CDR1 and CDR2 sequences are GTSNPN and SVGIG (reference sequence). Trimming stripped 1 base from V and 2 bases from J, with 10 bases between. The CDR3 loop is CAWSAGVPTDTQYF. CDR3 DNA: TGTGCCTGGAGTGCGGGGGTCCCCACAGATACGCAGTATTTT.

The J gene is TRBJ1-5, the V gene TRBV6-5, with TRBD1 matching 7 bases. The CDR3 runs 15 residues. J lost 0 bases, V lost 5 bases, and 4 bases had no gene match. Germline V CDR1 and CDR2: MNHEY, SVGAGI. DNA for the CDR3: TGTGCCAGCAGTCCTGGGGACAGTAGCAATCAGCCCCAGCATTTT. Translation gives CASSPGDSSNQPQHF.

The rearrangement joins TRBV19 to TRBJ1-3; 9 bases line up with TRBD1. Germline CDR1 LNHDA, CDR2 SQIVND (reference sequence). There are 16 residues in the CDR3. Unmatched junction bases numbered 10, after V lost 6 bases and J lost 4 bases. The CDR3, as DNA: TGTGCCAGTAGCACAAAGTGGGGGACAGGGGGAAACACCATATATTTT. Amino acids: CASSTKWGTGGNTIYF.

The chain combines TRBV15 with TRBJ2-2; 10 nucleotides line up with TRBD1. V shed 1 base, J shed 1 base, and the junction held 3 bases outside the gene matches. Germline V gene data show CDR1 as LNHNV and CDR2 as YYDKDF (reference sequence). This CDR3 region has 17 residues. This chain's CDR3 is CATSRVGDRGNTGELFF. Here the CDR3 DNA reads TGTGCCACCAGCAGAGTCGGGGACAGGGGGAACACCGGGGAGCTGTTTTTT. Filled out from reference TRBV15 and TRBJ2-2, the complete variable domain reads DAMVIQNPRYQVTQFGKPVTLSCSQTLNHNVMYWYQQKSSQAPKLLFHYYDKDFNNEADTPDNFQSRRPNTSFCFLDIRSPGLGDTAMYLCATSRVGDRGNTGELFFGEGSRLTVL.

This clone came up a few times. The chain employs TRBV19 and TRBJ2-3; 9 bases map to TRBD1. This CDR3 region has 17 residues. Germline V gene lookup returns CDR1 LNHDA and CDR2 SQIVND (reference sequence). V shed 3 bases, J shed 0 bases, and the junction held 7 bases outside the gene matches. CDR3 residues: CASSIQGTGRSTDTQYF. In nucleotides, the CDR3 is TGTGCCAGTAGTATTCAAGGGACAGGGCGAAGCACAGATACGCAGTATTTT. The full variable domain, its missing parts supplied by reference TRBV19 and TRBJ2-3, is DGGITQSPKYLFRKEGQNVTLSCEQNLNHDAMYWYRQDPGQGLRLIYYSQIVNDFQKGDIAEGYSVSREKKESFPLTVTSAQKNPTAFYLCASSIQGTGRSTDTQYFGPGTRLTVL.

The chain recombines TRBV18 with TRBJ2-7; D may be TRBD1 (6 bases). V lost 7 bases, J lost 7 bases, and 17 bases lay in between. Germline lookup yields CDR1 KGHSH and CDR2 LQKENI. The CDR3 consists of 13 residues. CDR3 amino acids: CASFTGIETEQYF. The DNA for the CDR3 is TGTGCCAGCTTTACAGGGATCGAGACAGAGCAGTACTTC.

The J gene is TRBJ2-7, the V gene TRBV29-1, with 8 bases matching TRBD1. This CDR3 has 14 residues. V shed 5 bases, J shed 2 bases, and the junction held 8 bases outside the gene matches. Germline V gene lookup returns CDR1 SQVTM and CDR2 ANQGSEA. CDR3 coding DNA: TGCAGCGTTCTCGGACAGGGAGGCACCTACGAGCAGTACTTC. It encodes CSVLGQGGTYEQYF.

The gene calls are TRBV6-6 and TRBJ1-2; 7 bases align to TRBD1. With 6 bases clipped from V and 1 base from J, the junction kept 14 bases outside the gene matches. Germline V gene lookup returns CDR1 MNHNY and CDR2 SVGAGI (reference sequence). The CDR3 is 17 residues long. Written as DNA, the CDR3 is TGTGCCAGCAGGCGAATCCGACAGGGCCCATTTAACTATGGCTACACCTTC. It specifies CASRRIRQGPFNYGYTF.